Listed below are T cell receptor beta chains from one sample, sequenced in a study of control samples from healthy donors and cancer patients. Some clones are missing from TCRdb's copy, which holds only in-frame ones; the method was immunoSEQ multiplex PCR. The sample carries more than 120,000 clones, about 91% recorded once. Source material: blood. These receptors all come from a man aged 25-40 years in good health. CDR3s include the opening cysteine and the closing phenylalanine or tryptophan. The order of the fields is J gene, V gene, D gene, clone size, CDR3 protein, CDR3 DNA. D genes are given only for firm matches. Clone sizes are given selectively: once, few, many, or a class where the clone is expanded.

J gene: TRBJ2-6
V gene: TRBV2
D gene: NA
clone size: NA
CDR3 protein: CASSDGPDLSGANVLTF
CDR3 DNA: TGTGCCAGCAGTGACGGTCCAGACCTTTCTGGGGCCAACGTCCTGACTTTC

J gene: TRBJ2-7
V gene: TRBV27
D gene: NA
clone size: once
CDR3 protein: CASSLSGLLSYEQYF
CDR3 DNA: TGTGCCAGCAGTTTATCAGGGCTGTTATCCTACGAGCAGTACTTC

J gene: TRBJ2-2
V gene: TRBV23-1
D gene: TRBD1
clone size: NA
CDR3 protein: CASNPTGVRNTGELFF
CDR3 DNA: TGCGCCAGCAACCCGACAGGGGTCAGGAACACCGGGGAGCTGTTTTTT

J gene: TRBJ2-7
V gene: TRBV5-1
D gene: TRBD1
clone size: NA
CDR3 protein: CASSLGRGPYEQYF
CDR3 DNA: TGCGCCAGCAGCTTGGGCAGGGGGCCCTACGAGCAGTACTTC

J gene: TRBJ1-1
V gene: TRBV5-4
D gene: NA
clone size: NA
CDR3 protein: CASSPQEGVAEAFF
CDR3 DNA: TGTGCCAGCAGCCCCCAGGAGGGAGTGGCTGAAGCTTTCTTT

J gene: TRBJ1-2
V gene: TRBV10-3
D gene: TRBD1
clone size: NA
CDR3 protein: CAISAEQGTTYGYTF
CDR3 DNA: TGTGCCATCAGTGCAGAACAGGGGACTACCTATGGCTACACCTTC

J gene: TRBJ1-6
V gene: TRBV19
D gene: NA
clone size: NA
CDR3 protein: CASSGRGSPLHF
CDR3 DNA: TGTGCCAGTAGTGGTCGGGGTTCACCCCTCCACTTT

J gene: TRBJ1-5
V gene: TRBV28
D gene: NA
clone size: NA
CDR3 protein: CASSFPQPQHF
CDR3 DNA: TGTGCCAGCAGTTTTCCACAGCCCCAGCATTTT

J gene: TRBJ1-2
V gene: TRBV27
D gene: NA
clone size: NA
CDR3 protein: CASSPQGWGYTF
CDR3 DNA: TGTGCCAGCAGTCCCCAGGGATGGGGCTACACCTTC

J gene: TRBJ2-7
V gene: TRBV7-9
D gene: NA
clone size: NA
CDR3 protein: CASSFPTGPGPSSYEQYF
CDR3 DNA: TGTGCCAGCAGCTTCCCCACAGGGCCCGGACCGTCTTCCTACGAGCAGTACTTC

J gene: TRBJ2-2
V gene: TRBV4-2
D gene: NA
clone size: NA
CDR3 protein: CASSSGTQNTGELFF
CDR3 DNA: TGTGCCAGCAGTTCCGGGACTCAGAACACCGGGGAGCTGTTTTTT

J gene: TRBJ1-4
V gene: TRBV9
D gene: NA
clone size: few
CDR3 protein: CASSVDNRENEKLFF
CDR3 DNA: TGTGCCAGCAGCGTAGATAACAGGGAAAACGAAAAACTGTTTTTT

J gene: TRBJ2-1
V gene: TRBV30
D gene: NA
clone size: NA
CDR3 protein: CAWSLWNEQFF
CDR3 DNA: TGTGCCTGGAGTTTGTGGAATGAGCAGTTCTTC

J gene: TRBJ1-1
V gene: TRBV5-1
D gene: NA
clone size: NA
CDR3 protein: CASSSSLGGRRTEAFF
CDR3 DNA: TGCGCCAGCAGCAGTTCATTAGGTGGGCGTCGCACTGAAGCTTTCTTT

J gene: TRBJ2-5
V gene: TRBV11-2
D gene: NA
clone size: NA
CDR3 protein: CASSLGTGTEETQYF
CDR3 DNA: TGTGCCAGCAGCTTAGGTACAGGTACGGAGGAGACCCAGTACTTC

J gene: TRBJ2-7
V gene: TRBV19
D gene: TRBD2
clone size: NA
CDR3 protein: CASSMRGLAGGFGEQYF
CDR3 DNA: TGTGCCAGTAGTATGAGGGGACTAGCGGGGGGTTTCGGCGAGCAGTACTTC

J gene: TRBJ2-2
V gene: TRBV10-3
D gene: NA
clone size: NA
CDR3 protein: CAISELGAGELFF
CDR3 DNA: TGTGCCATCAGTGAGTTGGGGGCCGGGGAGCTGTTTTTT

J gene: TRBJ2-7
V gene: TRBV5-1
D gene: NA
clone size: NA
CDR3 protein: CASSPGAGATFYEQYF
CDR3 DNA: TGCGCCAGCAGCCCAGGAGCAGGGGCGACCTTCTACGAGCAGTACTTC

J gene: TRBJ1-3
V gene: TRBV11-2
D gene: NA
clone size: NA
CDR3 protein: CASSLGLNSGNTIYF
CDR3 DNA: TGTGCCAGCAGCTTAGGGTTAAACTCTGGAAACACCATATATTTT

J gene: TRBJ2-7
V gene: TRBV6-2/TRBV6-3
D gene: NA
clone size: once
CDR3 protein: CASSTTGTQYF
CDR3 DNA: TGTGCCAGCAGCACCACCGGGACTCAGTACTTC

J gene: TRBJ2-1
V gene: TRBV7-9
D gene: TRBD2
clone size: NA
CDR3 protein: CASSTGGLAGSEQFF
CDR3 DNA: TGTGCCAGCAGCACGGGGGGGCTAGCGGGGAGCGAGCAGTTCTTC

J gene: TRBJ2-4
V gene: TRBV21-1
D gene: NA
clone size: NA
CDR3 protein: CASTPGAGRRTKNIQYF
CDR3 DNA: TGTGCCAGCACCCCTGGGGCAGGGAGAAGGACCAAAAACATTCAGTACTTC

J gene: TRBJ2-7
V gene: TRBV4-1
D gene: TRBD1
clone size: NA
CDR3 protein: CASSHGDRVGGEQYF
CDR3 DNA: TGCGCCAGCAGCCACGGGGACAGGGTGGGTGGAGAGCAGTACTTC

J gene: TRBJ1-1
V gene: TRBV14
D gene: NA
clone size: NA
CDR3 protein: CASSQGGNTEAFF
CDR3 DNA: TGTGCCAGCAGCCAAGGGGGGAACACTGAAGCTTTCTTT

J gene: TRBJ2-3
V gene: TRBV2
D gene: NA
clone size: NA
CDR3 protein: CASHPSRGTQYF
CDR3 DNA: TGTGCCAGCCACCCATCCAGGGGTACGCAGTATTTT